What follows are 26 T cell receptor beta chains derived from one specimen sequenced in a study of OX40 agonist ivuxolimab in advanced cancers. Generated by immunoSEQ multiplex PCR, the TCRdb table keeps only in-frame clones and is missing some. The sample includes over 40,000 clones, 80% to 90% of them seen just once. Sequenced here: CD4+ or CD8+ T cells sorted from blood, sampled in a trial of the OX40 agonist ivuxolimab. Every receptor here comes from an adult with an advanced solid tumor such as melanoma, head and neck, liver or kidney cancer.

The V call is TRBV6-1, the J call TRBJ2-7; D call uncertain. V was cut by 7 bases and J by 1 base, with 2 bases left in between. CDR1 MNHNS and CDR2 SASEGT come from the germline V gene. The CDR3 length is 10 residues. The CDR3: CASKSYEQYF. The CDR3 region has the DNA TGTGCCAGCAAATCCTACGAGCAGTACTTC.

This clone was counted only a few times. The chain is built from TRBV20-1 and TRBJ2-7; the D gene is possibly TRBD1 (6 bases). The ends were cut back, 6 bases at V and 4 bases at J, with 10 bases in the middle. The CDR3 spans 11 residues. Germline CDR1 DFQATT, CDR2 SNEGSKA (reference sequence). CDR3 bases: TGCAGTGCGGGGGACACGTACGAGCAGTACTTC. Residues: CSAGDTYEQYF.

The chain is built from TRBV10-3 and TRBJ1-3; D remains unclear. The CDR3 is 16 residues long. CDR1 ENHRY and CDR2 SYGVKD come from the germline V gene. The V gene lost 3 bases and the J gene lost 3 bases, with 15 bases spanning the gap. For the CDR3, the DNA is TGTGCCATCAGTGATTCCGCGAAGAGAGGTGGAAACACCATATATTTT. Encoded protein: CAISDSAKRGGNTIYF.

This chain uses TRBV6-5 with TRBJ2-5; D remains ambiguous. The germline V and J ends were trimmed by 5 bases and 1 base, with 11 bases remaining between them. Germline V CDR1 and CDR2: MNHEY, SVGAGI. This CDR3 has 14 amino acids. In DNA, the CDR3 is TGTGCCAGCAGTAGCCAGGCCCCCCAAGAGACCCAGTACTTC. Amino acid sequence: CASSSQAPQETQYF.

The CDR3 nucleotides are TGTGCCAGCAGCTTAGAGAAAAACACTGAAGCTTTCTTT. Amino acid sequence: CASSLEKNTEAFF. V is TRBV7-2 and J is TRBJ1-1; D gene uncertain. CDR1 and CDR2 (germline): SGHTA, FQGNSA. Between the trimmed V and J ends, which lost 1 base and 2 bases, there was a span of 5 bases. The CDR3 runs to 13 residues.

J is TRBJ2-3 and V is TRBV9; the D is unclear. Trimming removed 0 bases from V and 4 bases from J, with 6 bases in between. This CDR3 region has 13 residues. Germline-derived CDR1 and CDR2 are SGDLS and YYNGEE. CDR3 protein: CASSVAGSDTQYF. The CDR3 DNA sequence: TGTGCCAGCAGCGTAGCTGGTTCAGATACGCAGTATTTT.

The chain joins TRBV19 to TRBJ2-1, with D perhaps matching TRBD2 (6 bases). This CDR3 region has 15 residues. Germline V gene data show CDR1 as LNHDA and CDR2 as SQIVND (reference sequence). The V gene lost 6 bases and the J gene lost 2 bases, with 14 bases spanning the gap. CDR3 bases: TGTGCCAGTAGACTTGGTGGAGGGACCTACAATGAGCAGTTCTTC. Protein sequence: CASRLGGGTYNEQFF.

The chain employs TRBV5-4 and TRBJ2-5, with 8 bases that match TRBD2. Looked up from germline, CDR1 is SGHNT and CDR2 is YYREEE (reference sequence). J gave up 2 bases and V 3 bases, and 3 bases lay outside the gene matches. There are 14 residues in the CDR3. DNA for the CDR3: TGTGCCAGCAGCTCTCGGGAGGGACAAGAGACCCAGTACTTC. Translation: CASSSREGQETQYF. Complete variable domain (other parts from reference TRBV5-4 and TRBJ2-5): ETGVTQSPTHLIKTRGQQVTLRCSSQSGHNTVSWYQQALGQGPQFIFQYYREEENGRGNFPPRFSGLQFPNYSSELNVNALELDDSALYLCASSSREGQETQYFGPGTRLLVL.

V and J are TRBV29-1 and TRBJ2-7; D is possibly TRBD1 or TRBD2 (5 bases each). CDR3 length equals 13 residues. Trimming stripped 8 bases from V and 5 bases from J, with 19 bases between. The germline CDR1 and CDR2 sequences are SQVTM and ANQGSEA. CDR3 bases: TGCAGCTCTCGGGGCCGAGCGGACAACGAGCAGTACTTC. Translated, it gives CSSRGRADNEQYF.

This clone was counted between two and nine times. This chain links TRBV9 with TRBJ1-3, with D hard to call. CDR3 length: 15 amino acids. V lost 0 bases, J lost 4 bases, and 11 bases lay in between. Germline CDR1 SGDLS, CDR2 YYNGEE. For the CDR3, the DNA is TGTGCCAGCAGCGTAGGGCAAGGGAACGGAAACACCATATATTTT. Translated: CASSVGQGNGNTIYF. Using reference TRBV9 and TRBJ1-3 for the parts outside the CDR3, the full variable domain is DSGVTQTPKHLITATGQRVTLRCSPRSGDLSVYWYQQSLDQGLQFLIQYYNGEERAKGNILERFSAQQFPDLHSELNLSSLELGDSALYFCASSVGQGNGNTIYFGEGSWLTVV.

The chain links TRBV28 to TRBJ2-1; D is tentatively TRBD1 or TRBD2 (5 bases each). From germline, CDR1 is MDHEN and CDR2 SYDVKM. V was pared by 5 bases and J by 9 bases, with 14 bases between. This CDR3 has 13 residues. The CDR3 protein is CASSPGHRGEQFF. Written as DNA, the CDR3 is TGTGCCAGCAGTCCGGGGCACCGGGGTGAGCAGTTCTTC.

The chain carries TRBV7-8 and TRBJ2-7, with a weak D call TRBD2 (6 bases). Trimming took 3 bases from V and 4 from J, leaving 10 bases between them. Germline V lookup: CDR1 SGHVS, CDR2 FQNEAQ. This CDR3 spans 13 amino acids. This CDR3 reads CASSLGEEYEQYF. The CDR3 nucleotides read TGTGCCAGCAGCTTGGGGGAGGAGTACGAGCAGTACTTC.

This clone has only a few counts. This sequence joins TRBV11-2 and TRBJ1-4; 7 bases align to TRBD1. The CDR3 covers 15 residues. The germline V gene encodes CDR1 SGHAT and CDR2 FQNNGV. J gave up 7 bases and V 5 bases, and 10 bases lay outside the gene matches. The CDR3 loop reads CASSRDKGAGEKLFF. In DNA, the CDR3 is TGTGCCAGCAGCCGAGATAAGGGGGCTGGTGAAAAACTGTTTTTT. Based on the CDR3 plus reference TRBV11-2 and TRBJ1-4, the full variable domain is EAGVAQSPRYKIIEKRQSVAFWCNPISGHATLYWYQQILGQGPKLLIQFQNNGVVDDSQLPKDRFSAERLKGVDSTLKIQPAKLEDSAVYLCASSRDKGAGEKLFFGSGTQLSVL.

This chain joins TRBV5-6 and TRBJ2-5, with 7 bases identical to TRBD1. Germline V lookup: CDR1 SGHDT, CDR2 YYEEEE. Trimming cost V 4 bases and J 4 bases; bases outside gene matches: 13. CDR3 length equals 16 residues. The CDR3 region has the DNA TGTGCCAGCAGCCCCGACCCGACAGGGCGTGCAGAGACCCAGTACTTC. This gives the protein CASSPDPTGRAETQYF.

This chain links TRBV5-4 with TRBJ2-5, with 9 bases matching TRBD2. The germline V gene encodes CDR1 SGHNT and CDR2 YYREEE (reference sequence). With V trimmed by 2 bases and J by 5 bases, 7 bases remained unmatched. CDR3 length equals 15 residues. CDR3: CASSFGSGSRETQYF. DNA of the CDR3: TGTGCCAGCAGCTTCGGTAGCGGGAGTAGGGAGACCCAGTACTTC.

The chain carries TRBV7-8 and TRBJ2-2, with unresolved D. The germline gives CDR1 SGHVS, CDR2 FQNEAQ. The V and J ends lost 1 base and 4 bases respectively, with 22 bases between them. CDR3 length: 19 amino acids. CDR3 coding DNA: TGTGCCAGCAGCTTAGTAGGGCGGTATAGCTTCTTGGGCACCGGGGAGCTGTTTTTT. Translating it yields CASSLVGRYSFLGTGELFF.

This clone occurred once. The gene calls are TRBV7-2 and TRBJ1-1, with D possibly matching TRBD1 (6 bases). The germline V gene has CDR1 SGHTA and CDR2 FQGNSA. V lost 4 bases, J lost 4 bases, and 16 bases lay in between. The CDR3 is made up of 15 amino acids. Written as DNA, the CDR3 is TGTGCCAGCAGCTCTCCCTACAGGGAGAGCACTGAAGCTTTCTTT. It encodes CASSSPYRESTEAFF.

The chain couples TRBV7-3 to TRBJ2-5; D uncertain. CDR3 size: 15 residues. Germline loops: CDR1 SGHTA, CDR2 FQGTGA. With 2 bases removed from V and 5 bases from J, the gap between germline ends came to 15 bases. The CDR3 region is CASSLERAVRETQYF. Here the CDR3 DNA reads TGTGCCAGCAGCTTAGAAAGGGCGGTCCGGGAGACCCAGTACTTC.

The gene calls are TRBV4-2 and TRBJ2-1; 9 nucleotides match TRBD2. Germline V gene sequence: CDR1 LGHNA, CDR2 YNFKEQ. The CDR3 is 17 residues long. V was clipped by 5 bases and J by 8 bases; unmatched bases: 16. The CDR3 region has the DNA TGTGCCAGCAGCTCCGTCCCTGGGGTAGCGGGAGTACATGAGCAGTTCTTC. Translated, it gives CASSSVPGVAGVHEQFF.

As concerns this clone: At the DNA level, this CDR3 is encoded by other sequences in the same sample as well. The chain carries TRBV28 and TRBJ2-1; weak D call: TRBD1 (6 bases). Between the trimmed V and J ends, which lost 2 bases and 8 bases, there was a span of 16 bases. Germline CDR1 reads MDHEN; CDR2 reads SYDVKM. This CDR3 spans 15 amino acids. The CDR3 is CASSLGGQGIDEQFF. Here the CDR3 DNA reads TGTGCCAGCAGTTTAGGGGGTCAGGGGATCGATGAGCAGTTCTTC.

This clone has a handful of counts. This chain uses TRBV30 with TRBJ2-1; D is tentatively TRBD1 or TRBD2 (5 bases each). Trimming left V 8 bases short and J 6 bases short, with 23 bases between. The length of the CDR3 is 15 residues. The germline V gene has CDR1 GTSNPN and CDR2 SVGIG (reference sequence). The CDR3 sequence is CARSFGAVRSNEQFF. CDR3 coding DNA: TGTGCCCGGTCCTTCGGGGCAGTCAGATCCAATGAGCAGTTCTTC. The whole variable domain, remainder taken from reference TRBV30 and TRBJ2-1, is SQTIHQWPATLVQPVGSPLSLECTVEGTSNPNLYWYRQAAGRGLQLLFYSVGIGQISSEVPQNLSASRPQDRQFILSSKKLLLSDSGFYLCARSFGAVRSNEQFFGPGTRLTVL.

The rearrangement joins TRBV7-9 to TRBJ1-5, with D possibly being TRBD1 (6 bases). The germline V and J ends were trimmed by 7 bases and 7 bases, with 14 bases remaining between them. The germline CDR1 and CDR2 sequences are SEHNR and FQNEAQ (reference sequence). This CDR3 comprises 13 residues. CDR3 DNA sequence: TGTGCCAGCACCCTAATGCAGGGGCAGCCCCAGCATTTT. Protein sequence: CASTLMQGQPQHF. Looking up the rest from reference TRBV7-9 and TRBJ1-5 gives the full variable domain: DTGVSQNPRHKITKRGQNVTFRCDPISEHNRLYWYRQTLGQGPEFLTYFQNEAQLEKSRLLSDRFSAERPKGSFSTLEIQRTEQGDSAMYLCASTLMQGQPQHFGDGTRLSIL.

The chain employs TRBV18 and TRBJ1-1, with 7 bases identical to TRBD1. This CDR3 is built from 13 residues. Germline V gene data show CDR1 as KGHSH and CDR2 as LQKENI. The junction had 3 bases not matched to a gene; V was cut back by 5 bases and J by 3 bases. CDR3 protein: CASSLQGDTEAFF. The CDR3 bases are TGTGCCAGCTCATTGCAGGGGGACACTGAAGCTTTCTTT. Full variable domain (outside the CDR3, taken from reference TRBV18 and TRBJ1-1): NAGVMQNPRHLVRRRGQEARLRCSPMKGHSHVYWYRQLPEEGLKFMVYLQKENIIDESGMPKERFSAEFPKEGPSILRIQQVVRGDSAAYFCASSLQGDTEAFFGQGTRLTVV.

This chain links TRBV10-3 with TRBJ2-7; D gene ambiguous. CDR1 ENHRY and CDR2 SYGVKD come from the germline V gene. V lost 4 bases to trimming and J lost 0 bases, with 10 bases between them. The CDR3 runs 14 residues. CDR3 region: CAISAPAVSYEQYF. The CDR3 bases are TGTGCCATCAGTGCCCCCGCCGTCTCCTACGAGCAGTACTTC.

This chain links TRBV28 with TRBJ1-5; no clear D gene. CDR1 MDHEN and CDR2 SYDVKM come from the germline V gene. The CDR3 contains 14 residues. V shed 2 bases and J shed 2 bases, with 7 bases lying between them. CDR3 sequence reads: CASSLDGRNQPQHF. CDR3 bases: TGTGCCAGCAGTTTAGACGGGCGCAATCAGCCCCAGCATTTT. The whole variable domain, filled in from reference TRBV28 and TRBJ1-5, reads DVKVTQSSRYLVKRTGEKVFLECVQDMDHENMFWYRQDPGLGLRLIYFSYDVKMKEKGDIPEGYSVSREKKERFSLILESASTNQTSMYLCASSLDGRNQPQHFGDGTRLSIL.

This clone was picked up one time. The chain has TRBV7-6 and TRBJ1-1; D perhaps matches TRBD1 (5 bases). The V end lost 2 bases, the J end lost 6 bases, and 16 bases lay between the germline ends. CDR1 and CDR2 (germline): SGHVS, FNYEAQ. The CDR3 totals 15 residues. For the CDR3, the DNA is TGTGCCAGCAGCTTAAGTGGGGGGGTCAGGGCTGAAGCTTTCTTT. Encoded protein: CASSLSGGVRAEAFF.